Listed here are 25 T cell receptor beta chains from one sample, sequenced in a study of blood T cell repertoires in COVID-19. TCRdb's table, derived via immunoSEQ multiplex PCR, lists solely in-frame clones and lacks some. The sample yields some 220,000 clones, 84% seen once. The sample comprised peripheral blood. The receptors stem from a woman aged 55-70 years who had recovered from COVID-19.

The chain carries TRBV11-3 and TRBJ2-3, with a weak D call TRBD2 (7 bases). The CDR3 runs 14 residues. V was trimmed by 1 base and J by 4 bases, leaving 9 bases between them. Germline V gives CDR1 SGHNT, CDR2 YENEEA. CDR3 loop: CASSLGGGADTQYF. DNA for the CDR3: TGTGCCAGCAGCTTAGGCGGGGGCGCAGATACGCAGTATTTT.

CDR3: CSVAGVGGYTF. The CDR3 DNA reads as TGCAGCGTTGCGGGGGTTGGAGGCTACACCTTC. V usage is TRBV29-1 and J usage is TRBJ1-2; a weak D match, TRBD1 (5 bases). The CDR3 runs 11 residues. Germline V CDR1 and CDR2: SQVTM, ANQGSEA. The germline V and J ends were trimmed by 4 bases and 8 bases, with 11 bases remaining between them. The complete variable domain, with remaining parts taken from reference TRBV29-1 and TRBJ1-2, reads SAVISQKPSRDICQRGTSLTIQCQVDSQVTMMFWYRQQPGQSLTLIATANQGSEATYESGFVIDKFPISRPNLTFSTLTVSNMSPEDSSIYLCSVAGVGGYTFGSGTRLTVV.

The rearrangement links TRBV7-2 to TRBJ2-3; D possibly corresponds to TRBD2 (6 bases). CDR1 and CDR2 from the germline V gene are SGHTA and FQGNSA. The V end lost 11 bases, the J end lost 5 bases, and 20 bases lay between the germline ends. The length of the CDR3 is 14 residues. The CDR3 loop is CAGTEAGWIDTQYF. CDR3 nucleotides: TGTGCCGGAACTGAGGCGGGGTGGATAGATACGCAGTATTTT.

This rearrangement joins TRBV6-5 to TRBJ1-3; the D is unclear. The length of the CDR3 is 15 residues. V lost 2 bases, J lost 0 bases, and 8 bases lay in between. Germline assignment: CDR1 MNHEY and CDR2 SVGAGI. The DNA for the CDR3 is TGTGCCAGCAGTTACGGGCAGTTCTCTGGAAACACCATATATTTT. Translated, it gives CASSYGQFSGNTIYF.

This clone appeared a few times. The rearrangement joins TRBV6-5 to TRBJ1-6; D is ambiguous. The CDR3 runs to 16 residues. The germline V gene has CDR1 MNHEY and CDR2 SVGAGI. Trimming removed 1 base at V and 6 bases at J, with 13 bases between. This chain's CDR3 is CASSYYEPRSNSPLHF. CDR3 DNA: TGTGCCAGCAGTTACTACGAGCCCCGATCTAATTCACCCCTCCACTTT.

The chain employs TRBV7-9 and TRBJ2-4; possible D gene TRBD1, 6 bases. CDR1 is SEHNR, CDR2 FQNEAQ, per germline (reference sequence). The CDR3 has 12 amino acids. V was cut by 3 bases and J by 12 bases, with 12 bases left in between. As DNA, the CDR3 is TGTGCCAGCAGCTTTGGGGGCGAAGGTCAGTACTTC. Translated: CASSFGGEGQYF. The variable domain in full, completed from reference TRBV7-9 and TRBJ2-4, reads DTGVSQNPRHKITKRGQNVTFRCDPISEHNRLYWYRQTLGQGPEFLTYFQNEAQLEKSRLLSDRFSAERPKGSFSTLEIQRTEQGDSAMYLCASSFGGEGQYFGAGTRLSVL.

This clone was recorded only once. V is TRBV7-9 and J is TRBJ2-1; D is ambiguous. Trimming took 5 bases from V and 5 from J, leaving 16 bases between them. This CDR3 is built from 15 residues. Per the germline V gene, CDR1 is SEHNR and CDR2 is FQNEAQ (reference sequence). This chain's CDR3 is CASSIGQAGDNEQFF. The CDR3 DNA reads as TGTGCCAGCAGCATCGGCCAGGCCGGTGACAATGAGCAGTTCTTC. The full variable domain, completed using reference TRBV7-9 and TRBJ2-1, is DTGVSQNPRHKITKRGQNVTFRCDPISEHNRLYWYRQTLGQGPEFLTYFQNEAQLEKSRLLSDRFSAERPKGSFSTLEIQRTEQGDSAMYLCASSIGQAGDNEQFFGPGTRLTVL.

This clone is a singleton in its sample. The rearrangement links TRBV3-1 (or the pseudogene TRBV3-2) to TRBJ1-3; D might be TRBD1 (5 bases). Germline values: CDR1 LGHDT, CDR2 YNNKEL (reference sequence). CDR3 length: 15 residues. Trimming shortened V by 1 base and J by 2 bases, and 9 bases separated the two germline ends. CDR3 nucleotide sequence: TGTGCCAGCAGCCAAGGCAGGGTGACTGGAAACACCATATATTTT. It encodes CASSQGRVTGNTIYF.

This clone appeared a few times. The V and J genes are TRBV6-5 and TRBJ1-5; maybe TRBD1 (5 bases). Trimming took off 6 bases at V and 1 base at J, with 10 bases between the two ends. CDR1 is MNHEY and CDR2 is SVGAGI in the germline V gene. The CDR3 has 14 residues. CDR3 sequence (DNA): TGTGCCAGCAGCGATCAGGGAAGCAATCAGCCCCAGCATTTT. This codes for CASSDQGSNQPQHF.

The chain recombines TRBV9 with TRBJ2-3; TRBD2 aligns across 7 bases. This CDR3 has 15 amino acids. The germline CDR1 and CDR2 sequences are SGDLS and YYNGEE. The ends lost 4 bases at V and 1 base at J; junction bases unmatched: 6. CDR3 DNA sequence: TGTGCCAGCAGCCCTGGGACTACTCGCACAGATACGCAGTATTTT. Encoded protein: CASSPGTTRTDTQYF.

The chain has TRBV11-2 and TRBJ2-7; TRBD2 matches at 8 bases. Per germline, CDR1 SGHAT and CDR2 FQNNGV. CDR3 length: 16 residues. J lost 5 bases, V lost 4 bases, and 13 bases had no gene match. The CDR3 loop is CASSSSWSGGSDEQYF. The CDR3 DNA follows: TGTGCCAGCAGCTCCTCGTGGAGCGGGGGATCCGACGAGCAGTACTTC.

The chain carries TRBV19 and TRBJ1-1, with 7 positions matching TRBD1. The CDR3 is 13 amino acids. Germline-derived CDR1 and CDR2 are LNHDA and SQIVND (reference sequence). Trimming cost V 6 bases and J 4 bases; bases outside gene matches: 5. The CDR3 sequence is CASRQGDPTEAFF. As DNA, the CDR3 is TGTGCCAGTAGGCAGGGGGATCCCACTGAAGCTTTCTTT.

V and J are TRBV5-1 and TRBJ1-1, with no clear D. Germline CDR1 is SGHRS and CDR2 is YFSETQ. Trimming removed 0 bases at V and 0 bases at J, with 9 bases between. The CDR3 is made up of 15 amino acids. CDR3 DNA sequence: TGCGCCAGCAGCTTGGAGGCGGTAATGAACACTGAAGCTTTCTTT. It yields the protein CASSLEAVMNTEAFF.

CDR3 residues: CASSQTGLEGETQYF. In DNA form, the CDR3 reads TGTGCCAGCAGCCAAACGGGACTAGAAGGCGAGACCCAGTACTTC. This chain uses TRBV4-2 with TRBJ2-5, with TRBD2 matching 8 bases. Trimming took 2 bases from V and 5 from J; bases not matched to a gene: 7. CDR1 is LGHNA, CDR2 YNFKEQ, per germline. The CDR3 runs 15 residues.

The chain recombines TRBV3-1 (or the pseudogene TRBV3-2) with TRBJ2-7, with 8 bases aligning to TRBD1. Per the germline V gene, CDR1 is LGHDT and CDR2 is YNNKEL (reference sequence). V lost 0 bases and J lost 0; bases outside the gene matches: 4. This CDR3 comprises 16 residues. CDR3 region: CASSQDSGQGSYEQYF. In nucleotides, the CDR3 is TGTGCCAGCAGCCAAGATTCAGGACAGGGCTCCTACGAGCAGTACTTC.

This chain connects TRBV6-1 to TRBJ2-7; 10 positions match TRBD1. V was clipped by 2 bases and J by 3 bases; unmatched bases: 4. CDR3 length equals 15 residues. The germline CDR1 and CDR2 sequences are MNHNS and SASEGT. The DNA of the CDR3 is TGTGCCAGCAGTGAATTCCGGACAGGGGGCTACGAGCAGTACTTC. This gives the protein CASSEFRTGGYEQYF.

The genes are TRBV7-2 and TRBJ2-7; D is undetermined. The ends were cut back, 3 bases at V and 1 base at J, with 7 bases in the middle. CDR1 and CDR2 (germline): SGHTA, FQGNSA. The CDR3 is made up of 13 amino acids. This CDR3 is CASSFRQSYEQYF. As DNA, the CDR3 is TGTGCCAGCAGCTTCAGGCAGTCCTACGAGCAGTACTTC.

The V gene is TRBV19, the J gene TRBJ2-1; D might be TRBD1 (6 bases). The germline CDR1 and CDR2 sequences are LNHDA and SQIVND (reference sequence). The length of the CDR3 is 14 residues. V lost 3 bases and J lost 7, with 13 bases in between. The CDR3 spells CASSMYRDSNEQFF. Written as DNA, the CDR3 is TGTGCCAGTAGTATGTACAGGGATTCGAATGAGCAGTTCTTC.

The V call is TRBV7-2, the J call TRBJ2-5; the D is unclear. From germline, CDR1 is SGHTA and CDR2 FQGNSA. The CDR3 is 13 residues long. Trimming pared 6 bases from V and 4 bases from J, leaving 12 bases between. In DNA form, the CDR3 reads TGTGCCAGCAGTTCCCGGAGAGGAGAGACCCAGTACTTC. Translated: CASSSRRGETQYF.

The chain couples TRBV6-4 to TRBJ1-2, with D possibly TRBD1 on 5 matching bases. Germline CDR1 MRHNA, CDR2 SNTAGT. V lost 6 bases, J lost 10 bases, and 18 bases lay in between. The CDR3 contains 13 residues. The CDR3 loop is CASSRGRTGVYTF. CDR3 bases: TGTGCCAGCAGCCGGGGGAGAACTGGGGTCTACACCTTC.

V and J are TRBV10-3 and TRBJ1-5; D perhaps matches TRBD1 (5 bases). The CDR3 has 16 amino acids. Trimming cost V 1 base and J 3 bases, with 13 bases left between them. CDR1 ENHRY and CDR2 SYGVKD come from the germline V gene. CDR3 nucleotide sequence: TGTGCCATCAGTGAGTTGGGCGGGGGGAACAATCAGCCCCAGCATTTT. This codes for CAISELGGGNNQPQHF.

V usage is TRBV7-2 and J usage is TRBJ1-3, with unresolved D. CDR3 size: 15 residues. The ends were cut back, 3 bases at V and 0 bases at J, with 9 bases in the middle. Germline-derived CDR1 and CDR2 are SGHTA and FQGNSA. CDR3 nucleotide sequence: TGTGCCAGCAGCTTCAGTGGGCTCTCTGGAAACACCATATATTTT. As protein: CASSFSGLSGNTIYF.

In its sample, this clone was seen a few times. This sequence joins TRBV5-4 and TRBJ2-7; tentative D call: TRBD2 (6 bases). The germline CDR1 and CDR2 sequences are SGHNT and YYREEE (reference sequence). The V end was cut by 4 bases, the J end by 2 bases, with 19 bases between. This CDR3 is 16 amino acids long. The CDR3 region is CASSRGWDSRTYEQYF. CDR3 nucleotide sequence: TGTGCCAGCAGCCGCGGATGGGACTCCCGAACCTACGAGCAGTACTTC.

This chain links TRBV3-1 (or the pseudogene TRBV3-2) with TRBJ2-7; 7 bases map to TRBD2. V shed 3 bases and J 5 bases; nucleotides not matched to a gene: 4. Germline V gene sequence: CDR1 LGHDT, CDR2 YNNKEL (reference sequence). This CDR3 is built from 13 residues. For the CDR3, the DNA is TGTGCCAGCAGCCAGGCGGGACTACACGAGCAGTACTTC. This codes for CASSQAGLHEQYF.

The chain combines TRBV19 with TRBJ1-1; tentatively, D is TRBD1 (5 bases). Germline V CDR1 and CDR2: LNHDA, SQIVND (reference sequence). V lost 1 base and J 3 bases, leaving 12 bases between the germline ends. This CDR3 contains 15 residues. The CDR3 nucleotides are TGTGCCAGTAGTATAGGAGGGGAGGGTTACACTGAAGCTTTCTTT. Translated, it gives CASSIGGEGYTEAFF.